A selection of T cell receptor beta chains follows, all from one sample in a study of a mutant IDH1 vaccine in newly diagnosed glioma. The data were produced by immunoSEQ multiplex PCR, yet TCRdb's version contains in-frame clones alone and is incomplete. Among around 15,000 clones, around 91% were seen once, and the ten largest hold approximately 10%. The source material was PBMCs, sampled from a glioma patient treated with radiotherapy, temozolomide or both. These receptor sequences come from a woman between 40 and 55 years old with glioma. Some clones in this sample may be carry-over from other donors' samples. CDR3s include the opening cysteine and the closing phenylalanine or tryptophan. The D gene is left open where the match is weak. Some rows have no size entry. The others give once, few or many, or a class for an expanded clone.

j_call d_call v_call clone_size cdr3_nt cdr3_aa
TRBJ1-2 NA TRBV15 NA TGTGCCACCAGCAGAGATAGGGTTGGTGGCTACACCTTC CATSRDRVGGYTF
TRBJ2-3 TRBD2 TRBV10-3 NA TGTGCCATCAGCAGACTAGCGGGAGCGGGGGAAGATACGCAGTATTTT CAISRLAGAGEDTQYF
TRBJ2-1 NA TRBV19 NA TGTGCCAGTAGTGCGCTCAATGAGCAGTTCTTC CASSALNEQFF
TRBJ2-3 NA TRBV15 NA TGTGCCACCAGCAGTCGGACAGGCACAGATACGCAGTATTTT CATSSRTGTDTQYF
TRBJ2-1 NA TRBV7-2 NA TGTGCCAGCAGCTGGCAAGGGGGCGGGATAAGGACTTCCTACAATGAGCAGTTCTTC CASSWQGGGIRTSYNEQFF
TRBJ2-4 NA TRBV12-5 once TGTGCTAGTGGTTTGGTACTGGTGGAACCAAACATTCAGTACTTC CASGLVLVEPNIQYF
TRBJ2-7 NA TRBV13 NA TGTGCCAGCAGCTCCCATCCGACCTACGAGCAGTACTTC CASSSHPTYEQYF
TRBJ2-1 TRBD2 TRBV7-7 NA TGTGCCAGCAGCGGAGGGACTAGCGATGAGCAGTTCTTC CASSGGTSDEQFF
TRBJ2-5 TRBD2 TRBV7-2 NA TGTGCCAGCAGCTCAAGACTAGCGGGGAGTGAGACCCAGTACTTC CASSSRLAGSETQYF
TRBJ1-2 TRBD1 TRBV4-1 NA TGCGCCAGCAGCGCACGGGACAGTCCATCGTTAAACTATGGCTACACCTTC CASSARDSPSLNYGYTF
TRBJ1-2 NA TRBV30 NA TGTGCCTGGGAAGGGGCCTATGGCTACACCTTC CAWEGAYGYTF
TRBJ2-7 NA TRBV6-5 NA TGTGCCAGCAGTTACGGGCCTGCCACCTACGAGCAGTACTTC CASSYGPATYEQYF
TRBJ1-2 TRBD1 TRBV5-1 few TGCGCCAGCAGCTTGGGGCCCGGGACAGAGGGCTATGGCTACACCTTC CASSLGPGTEGYGYTF
TRBJ2-1 TRBD1 TRBV6-5 NA TGTGCCAGCAGACGAGACAGGGGGATTTACAATGAGCAGTTCTTC CASRRDRGIYNEQFF
TRBJ1-1 NA TRBV18 NA TGTGCCAGCTCACCACGCGGCTCAGGGACAACTGAAGCTTTCTTT CASSPRGSGTTEAFF
TRBJ2-1 TRBD2 TRBV4-1 NA TGCGCCAGCAGCCAAGATTTGGGGACTAGCGGGAGAGGGGAGCAGTTCTTC CASSQDLGTSGRGEQFF
TRBJ2-7 TRBD2 TRBV5-4 NA TGTGCCAGCACCCGGGGGGGGGCGGGAGATGTCTACGAGCAGTACTTC CASTRGGAGDVYEQYF
TRBJ2-2 TRBD2 TRBV4-2 NA TGTGCCAGCAGCCGGGGACTAGAGACCGGGGAGCTGTTTTTT CASSRGLETGELFF
TRBJ2-7 TRBD2 TRBV10-3 NA TGTGCCATCAGTGGGGCTAGCGGGAGGTCCTACGAGCAGTACTTC CAISGASGRSYEQYF
TRBJ1-4 NA TRBV13 NA TGTGCCAGCAGCTTAGGCTCAGGGGCGTCTGATGAAAAACTGTTTTTT CASSLGSGASDEKLFF
TRBJ2-7 TRBD2 TRBV30 NA TGTGCCTGGAATCGGGGGGTCTACGAGCAGTACTTC CAWNRGVYEQYF
TRBJ1-2 TRBD1 TRBV7-2 NA TGTGCCAGCAGCTTAGACAGGAGGGGGCGAGATGGCTACACCTTC CASSLDRRGRDGYTF